In its sample, the clone carrying this TCR beta chain was seen a few times. Its target is not known. V gave up 5 bases and J gave up 7 bases, with 17 bases separating them. The CDR3 extends over 15 amino acids. CDR1 is SGHVS and CDR2 is FQNEAQ in the germline V gene. This specimen comes from a study of beta chain features in type 1 diabetes. Whole-study results and caveats: Moderately but significantly shorter TCRB CDR3s were found in Type 1 diabetes patients in all four CD4+ subsets.

Sequenced material consisted of expressed TCRB transcripts (all of the isolated RNA was reverse transcribed). Read counts averaged around 3.6 million for samples of naive, central memory and regulatory T cells. Some clones are missing from TCRdb's copy, which holds only in-frame ones; the method was immunoSEQ multiplex PCR. The table shows fewer than 500,000 clones, with 11% to 15% occurring only once. The chain has TRBV7-8 and TRBJ2-2; D may be TRBD1 or TRBD2 (6 bases each). Sequenced: naive CD4+ T cells from blood. This sequence was found in a man aged 30 to 45 in good health. Written as DNA, the CDR3 is TGTGCCAGCAGCCCCCGGGAAGGGGGACTCGGGGAGCTGTTTTTT. Its protein product is CASSPREGGLGELFF.